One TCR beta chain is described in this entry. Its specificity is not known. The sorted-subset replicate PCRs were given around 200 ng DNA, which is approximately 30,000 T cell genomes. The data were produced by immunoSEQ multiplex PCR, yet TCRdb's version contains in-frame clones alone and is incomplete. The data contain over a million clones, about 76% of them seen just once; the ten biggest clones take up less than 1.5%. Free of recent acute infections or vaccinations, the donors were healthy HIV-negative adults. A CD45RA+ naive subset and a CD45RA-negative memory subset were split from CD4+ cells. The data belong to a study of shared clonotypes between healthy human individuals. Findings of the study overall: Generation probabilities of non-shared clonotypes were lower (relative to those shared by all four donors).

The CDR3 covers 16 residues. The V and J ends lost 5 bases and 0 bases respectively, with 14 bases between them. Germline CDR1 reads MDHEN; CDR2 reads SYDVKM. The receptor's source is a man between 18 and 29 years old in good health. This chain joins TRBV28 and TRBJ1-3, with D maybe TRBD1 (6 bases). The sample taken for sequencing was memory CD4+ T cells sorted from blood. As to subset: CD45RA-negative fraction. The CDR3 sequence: CASSPGGPYSGNTIYF. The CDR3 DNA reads TGTGCCAGCAGTCCCGGGGGGCCTTACTCTGGAAACACCATATATTTT.